This TCR beta chain derives from a study of blood T cell repertoires in COVID-19. This CDR3 has 13 amino acids. The repertoire was sequenced with immunoSEQ multiplex PCR; TCRdb's copy has only in-frame clones and lacks some. The table lists around 110,000 clones, about nine tenths of them singletons. Sequenced material: peripheral blood. The sequence was obtained from a human donor with active COVID-19. The donor label of this sample is uncertain. The chain recombines TRBV12-1 with TRBJ1-1. TRBV12-1 is listed as a pseudogene. The CDR3 DNA is TGTGCCAGCAACGTTGGCGGGGGCCATGAAGCTTTCTTT. Protein: CASNVGGGHEAFF.